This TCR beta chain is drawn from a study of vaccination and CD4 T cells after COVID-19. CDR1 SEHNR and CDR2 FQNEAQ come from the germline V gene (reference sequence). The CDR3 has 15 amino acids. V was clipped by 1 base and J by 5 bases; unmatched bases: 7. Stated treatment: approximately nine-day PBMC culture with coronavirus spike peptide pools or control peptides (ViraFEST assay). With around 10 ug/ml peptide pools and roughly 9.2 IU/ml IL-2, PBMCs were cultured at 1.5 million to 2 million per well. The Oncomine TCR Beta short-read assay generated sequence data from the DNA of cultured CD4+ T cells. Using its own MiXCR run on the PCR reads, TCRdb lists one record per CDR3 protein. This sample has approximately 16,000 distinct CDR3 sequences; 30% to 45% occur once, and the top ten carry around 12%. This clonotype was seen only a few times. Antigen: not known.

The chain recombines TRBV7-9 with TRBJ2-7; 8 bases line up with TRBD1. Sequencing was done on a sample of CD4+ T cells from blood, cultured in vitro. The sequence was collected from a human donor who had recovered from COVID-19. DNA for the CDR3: TGTGCCAGCAGCTTAGGGTCCGAGACAGGGGACGAGCAGTACTTC. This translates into CASSLGSETGDEQYF.